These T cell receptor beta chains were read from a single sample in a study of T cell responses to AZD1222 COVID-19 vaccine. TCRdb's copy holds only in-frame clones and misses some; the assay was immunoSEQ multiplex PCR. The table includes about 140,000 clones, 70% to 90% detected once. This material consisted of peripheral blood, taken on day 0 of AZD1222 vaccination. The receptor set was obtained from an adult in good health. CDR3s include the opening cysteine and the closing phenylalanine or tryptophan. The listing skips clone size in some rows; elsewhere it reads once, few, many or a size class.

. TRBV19 CASSGQVPPWQYNEQFF
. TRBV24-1 CATSDLSGDRKYEQFF
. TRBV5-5 CASSLAWTGGFGAFF
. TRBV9 CASSVALNTEAFF
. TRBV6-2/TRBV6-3 CASSSIGGLSNQPQHF
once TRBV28 CASSMDRRPYEQYF
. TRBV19 CASNSINYGYTF
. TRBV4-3 CASSQGRLRNSPLHF
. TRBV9 CASSVAGDGGDHTQYF
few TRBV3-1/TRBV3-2 CASTLWGAGSGNTIYF
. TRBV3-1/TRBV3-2 CASSYTDTQYF
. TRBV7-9 CASSPGPYEQYF
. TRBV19 CASSILGGQGGQPQHF